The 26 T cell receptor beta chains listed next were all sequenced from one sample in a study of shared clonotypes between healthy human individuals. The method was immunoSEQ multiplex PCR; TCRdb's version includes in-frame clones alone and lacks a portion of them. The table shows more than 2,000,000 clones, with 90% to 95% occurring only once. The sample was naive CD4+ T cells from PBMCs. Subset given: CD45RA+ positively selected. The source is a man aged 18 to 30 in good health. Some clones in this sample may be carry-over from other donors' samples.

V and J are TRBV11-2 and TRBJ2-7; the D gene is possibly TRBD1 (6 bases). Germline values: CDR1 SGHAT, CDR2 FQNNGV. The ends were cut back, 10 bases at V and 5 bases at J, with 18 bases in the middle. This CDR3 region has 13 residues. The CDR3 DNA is TGTGCCATCGCACAGGGAGTGTTAGACGAGCAGTACTTC. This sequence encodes CAIAQGVLDEQYF.

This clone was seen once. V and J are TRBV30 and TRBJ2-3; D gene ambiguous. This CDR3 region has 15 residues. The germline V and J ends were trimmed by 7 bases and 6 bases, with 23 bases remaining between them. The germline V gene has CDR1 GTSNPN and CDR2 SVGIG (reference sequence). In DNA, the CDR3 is TGTGCCTCTAACTCGGTTTTTAAAGGTTTGGATACGCAGTATTTT. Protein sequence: CASNSVFKGLDTQYF.

CDR3 in amino acids: CASSRGPLFGEKLFF. The CDR3, as DNA: TGTGCCAGCTCCCGAGGGCCCCTGTTTGGTGAAAAACTGTTTTTT. The V gene is TRBV18, the J gene TRBJ1-4; no clear D. The V and J ends lost 6 bases and 7 bases respectively, with 18 bases between them. The V gene's germline CDR1 is KGHSH and CDR2 LQKENI. The CDR3 covers 15 residues.

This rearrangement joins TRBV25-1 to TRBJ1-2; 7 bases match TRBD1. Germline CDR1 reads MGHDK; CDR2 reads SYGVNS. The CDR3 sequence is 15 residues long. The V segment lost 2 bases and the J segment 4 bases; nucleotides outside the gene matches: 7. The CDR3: CASSELRGDSYGYTF. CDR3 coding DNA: TGTGCCAGCAGTGAACTACGTGGGGACAGCTATGGCTACACCTTC.

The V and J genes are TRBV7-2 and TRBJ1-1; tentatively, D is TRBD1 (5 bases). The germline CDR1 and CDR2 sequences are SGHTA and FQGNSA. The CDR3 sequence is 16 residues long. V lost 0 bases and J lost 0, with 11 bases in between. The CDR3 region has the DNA TGTGCCAGCAGCTTAGCCACCTTGGGGCTGAACACTGAAGCTTTCTTT. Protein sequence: CASSLATLGLNTEAFF.

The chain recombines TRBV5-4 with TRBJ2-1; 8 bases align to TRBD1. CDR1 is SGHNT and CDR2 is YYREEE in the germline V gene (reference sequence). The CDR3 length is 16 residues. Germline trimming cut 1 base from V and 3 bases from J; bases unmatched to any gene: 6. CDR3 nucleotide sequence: TGTGCCAGCAGCTTGTCCCCGGGACAGGACTACAATGAGCAGTTCTTC. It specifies CASSLSPGQDYNEQFF.

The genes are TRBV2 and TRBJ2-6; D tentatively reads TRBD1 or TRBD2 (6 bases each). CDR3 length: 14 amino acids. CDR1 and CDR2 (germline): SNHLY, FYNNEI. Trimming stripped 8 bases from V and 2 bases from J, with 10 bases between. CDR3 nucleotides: TGTGCCAGCGGAGGGGGAACTGGGGCCAACGTCCTGACTTTC. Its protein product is CASGGGTGANVLTF.

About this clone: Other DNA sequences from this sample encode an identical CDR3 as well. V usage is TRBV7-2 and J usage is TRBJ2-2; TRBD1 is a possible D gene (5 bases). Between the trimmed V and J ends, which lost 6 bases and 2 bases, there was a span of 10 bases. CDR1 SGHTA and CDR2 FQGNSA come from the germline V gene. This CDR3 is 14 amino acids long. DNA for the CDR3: TGTGCCAGCAGTTCAACAGGCAACACCGGGGAGCTGTTTTTT. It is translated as CASSSTGNTGELFF.

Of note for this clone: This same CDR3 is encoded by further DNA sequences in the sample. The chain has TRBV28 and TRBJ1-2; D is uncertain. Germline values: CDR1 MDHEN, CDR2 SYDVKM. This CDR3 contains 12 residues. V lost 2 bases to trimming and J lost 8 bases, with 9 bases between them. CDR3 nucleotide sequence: TGTGCCAGCAGTTTAATCGGCGGGGGCTACACCTTC. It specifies CASSLIGGGYTF.

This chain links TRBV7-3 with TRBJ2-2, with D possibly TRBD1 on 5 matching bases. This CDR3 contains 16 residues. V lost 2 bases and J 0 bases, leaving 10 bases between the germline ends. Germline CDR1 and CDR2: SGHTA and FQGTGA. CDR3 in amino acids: CASSLVGRANTGELFF. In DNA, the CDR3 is TGTGCCAGCAGCTTAGTGGGCAGGGCGAACACCGGGGAGCTGTTTTTT.

This CDR3 reads CASTLDRPQPQHF. In nucleotides, the CDR3 is TGTGCCAGCACCCTGGACAGGCCTCAGCCCCAGCATTTT. The V and J genes are TRBV6-1 and TRBJ1-5, with TRBD1 identical over 7 bases. Germline CDR1 and CDR2: MNHNS and SASEGT. The CDR3 has 13 amino acids. J was trimmed by 6 bases and V by 7 bases; bases with no gene match: 6.

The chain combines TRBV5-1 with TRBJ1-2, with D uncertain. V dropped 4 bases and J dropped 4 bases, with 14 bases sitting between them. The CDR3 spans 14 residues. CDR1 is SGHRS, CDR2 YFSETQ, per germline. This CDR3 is CASSGYGRIYGYTF. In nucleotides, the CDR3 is TGCGCCAGCAGCGGCTACGGCAGGATCTATGGCTACACCTTC.

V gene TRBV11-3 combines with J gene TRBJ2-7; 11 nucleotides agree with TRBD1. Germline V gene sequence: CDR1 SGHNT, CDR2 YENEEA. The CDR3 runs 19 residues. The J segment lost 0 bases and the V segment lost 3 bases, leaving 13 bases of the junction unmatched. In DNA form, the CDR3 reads TGTGCCAGCAGCTTTGTTAGTTCGGACAGGGGGCCGAGCTCCTACGAGCAGTACTTC. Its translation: CASSFVSSDRGPSSYEQYF.

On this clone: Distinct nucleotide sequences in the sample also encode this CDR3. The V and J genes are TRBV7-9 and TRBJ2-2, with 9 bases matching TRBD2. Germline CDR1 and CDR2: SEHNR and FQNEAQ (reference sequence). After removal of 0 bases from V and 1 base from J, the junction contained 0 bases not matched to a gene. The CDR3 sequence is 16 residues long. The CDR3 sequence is CASSLASGRNTGELFF. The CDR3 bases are TGTGCCAGCAGCTTAGCTAGCGGGAGGAACACCGGGGAGCTGTTTTTT.

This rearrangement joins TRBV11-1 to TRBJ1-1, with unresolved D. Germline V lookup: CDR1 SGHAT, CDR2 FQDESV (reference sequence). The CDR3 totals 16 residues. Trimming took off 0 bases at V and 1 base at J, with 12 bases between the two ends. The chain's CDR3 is CASSLASEGGNTEAFF. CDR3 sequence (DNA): TGTGCCAGCAGCTTAGCGAGTGAAGGTGGGAACACTGAAGCTTTCTTT.

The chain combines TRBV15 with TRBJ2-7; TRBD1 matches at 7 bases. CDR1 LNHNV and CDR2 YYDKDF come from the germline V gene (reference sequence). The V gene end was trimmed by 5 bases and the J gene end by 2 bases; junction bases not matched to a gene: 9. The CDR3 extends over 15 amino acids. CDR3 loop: CATSLRTGAAYEQYF. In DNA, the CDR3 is TGTGCCACCAGCTTACGGACAGGAGCCGCCTACGAGCAGTACTTC.

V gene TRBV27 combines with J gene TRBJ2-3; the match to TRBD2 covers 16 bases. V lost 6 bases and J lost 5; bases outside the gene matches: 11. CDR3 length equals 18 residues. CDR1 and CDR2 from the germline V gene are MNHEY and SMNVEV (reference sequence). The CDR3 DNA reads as TGTGCCAGCAGCCTGGGACTAGCGGGAGGGCCTGTGATAGATACGCAGTATTTT. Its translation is CASSLGLAGGPVIDTQYF.

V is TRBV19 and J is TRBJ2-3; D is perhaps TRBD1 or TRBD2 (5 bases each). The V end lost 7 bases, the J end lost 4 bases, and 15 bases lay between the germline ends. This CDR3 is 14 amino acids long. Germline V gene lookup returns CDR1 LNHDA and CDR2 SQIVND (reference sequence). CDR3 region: CASKRGTQPDTQYF. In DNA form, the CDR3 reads TGTGCCAGTAAGAGGGGAACCCAACCAGATACGCAGTATTTT.

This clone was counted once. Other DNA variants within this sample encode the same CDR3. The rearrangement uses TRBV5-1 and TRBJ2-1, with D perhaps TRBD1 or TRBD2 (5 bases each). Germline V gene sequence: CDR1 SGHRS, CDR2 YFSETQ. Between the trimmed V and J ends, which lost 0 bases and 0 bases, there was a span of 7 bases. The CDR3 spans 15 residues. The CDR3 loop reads CASSLEGSSYNEQFF. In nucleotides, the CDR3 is TGCGCCAGCAGCTTGGAGGGGAGCTCCTACAATGAGCAGTTCTTC.

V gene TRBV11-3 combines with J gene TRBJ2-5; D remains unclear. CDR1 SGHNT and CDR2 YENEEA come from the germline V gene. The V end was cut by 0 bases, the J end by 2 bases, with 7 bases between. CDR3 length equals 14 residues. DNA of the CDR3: TGTGCCAGCAGCTTAGAGGGCAATCAAGAGACCCAGTACTTC. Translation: CASSLEGNQETQYF.

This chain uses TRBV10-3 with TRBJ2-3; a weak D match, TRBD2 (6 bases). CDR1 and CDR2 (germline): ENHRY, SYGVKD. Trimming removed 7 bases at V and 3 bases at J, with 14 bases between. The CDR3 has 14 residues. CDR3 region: CAINQGGPTDTQYF. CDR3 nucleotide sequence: TGTGCCATCAACCAGGGAGGCCCAACAGATACGCAGTATTTT.

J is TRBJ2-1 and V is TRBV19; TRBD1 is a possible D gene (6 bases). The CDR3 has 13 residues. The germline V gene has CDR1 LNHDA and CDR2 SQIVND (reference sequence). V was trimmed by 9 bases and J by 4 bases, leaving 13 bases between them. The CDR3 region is CASTGTLYNEQFF. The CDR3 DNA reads TGTGCCAGCACCGGGACACTTTACAATGAGCAGTTCTTC.

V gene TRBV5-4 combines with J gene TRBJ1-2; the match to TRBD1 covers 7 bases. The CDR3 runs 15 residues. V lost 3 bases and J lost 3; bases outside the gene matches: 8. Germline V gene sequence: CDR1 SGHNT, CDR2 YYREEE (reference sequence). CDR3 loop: CASSSETGFDYGYTF. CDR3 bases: TGTGCCAGCAGCTCCGAGACAGGGTTCGACTATGGCTACACCTTC. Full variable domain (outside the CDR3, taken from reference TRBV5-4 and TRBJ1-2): ETGVTQSPTHLIKTRGQQVTLRCSSQSGHNTVSWYQQALGQGPQFIFQYYREEENGRGNFPPRFSGLQFPNYSSELNVNALELDDSALYLCASSSETGFDYGYTFGSGTRLTVV.

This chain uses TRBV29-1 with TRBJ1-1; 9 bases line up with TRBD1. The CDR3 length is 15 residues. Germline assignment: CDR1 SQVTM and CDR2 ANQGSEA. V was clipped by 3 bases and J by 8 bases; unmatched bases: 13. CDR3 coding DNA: TGCAGCGTTGAGAGGACAGGGGTCTCAGGAAGGGAAGCTTTCTTT. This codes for CSVERTGVSGREAFF.

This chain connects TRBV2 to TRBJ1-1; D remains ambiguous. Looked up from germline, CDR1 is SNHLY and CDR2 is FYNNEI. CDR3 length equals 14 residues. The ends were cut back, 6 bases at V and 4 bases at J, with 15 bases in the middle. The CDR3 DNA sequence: TGTGCCAGCAGGGGTGAAAGGAGGACCACTGAAGCTTTCTTT. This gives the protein CASRGERRTTEAFF.

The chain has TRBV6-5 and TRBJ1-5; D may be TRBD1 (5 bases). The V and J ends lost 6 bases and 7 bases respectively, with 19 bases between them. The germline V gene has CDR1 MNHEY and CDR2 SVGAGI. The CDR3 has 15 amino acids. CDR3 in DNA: TGTGCCAGCAGAACGGAAGGGGTGGTATTACAGCCCCAGCATTTT. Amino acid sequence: CASRTEGVVLQPQHF.